The 24 T cell receptor beta chains below all came from one sample that was sequenced in a study of shared T cell receptors in the human thymus. TCRdb's copy holds only in-frame clones and misses some; the assay was immunoSEQ multiplex PCR. In the table there are hundreds of thousands of clones, over 75% of which are singletons. This sample also appeared in a second study, on human thymus T cells.

Sequencing was carried out using thymocytes. The receptor source for this set is a boy under three years old with a congenital heart defect.

CDR3 nucleotide sequence: TGCGCCAGCAGCCCTAACAGGGGGCTTTGCGAGCAGTACTTC. Translated: CASSPNRGLCEQYF. V and J are TRBV5-1 and TRBJ2-7; 9 bases match TRBD1. Trimming took 4 bases from V and 6 from J; bases not matched to a gene: 8. Germline lookup yields CDR1 SGHRS and CDR2 YFSETQ. The CDR3 length is 14 residues.

V usage is TRBV9 and J usage is TRBJ2-3; D is possibly TRBD1 (6 bases). Trimming left V 3 bases short and J 9 bases short, with 17 bases between. The CDR3 has 14 amino acids. The V gene's germline CDR1 is SGDLS and CDR2 YYNGEE. The CDR3 reads CASSAASGGETQYF. The CDR3 nucleotides read TGTGCCAGCAGCGCCGCGTCTGGGGGCGAGACGCAGTATTTT.

The V gene is TRBV6-4, the J gene TRBJ1-5; 9 positions match TRBD1. The J segment lost 7 bases and the V segment lost 2 bases, leaving 6 bases of the junction unmatched. There are 15 residues in the CDR3. In germline, CDR1 is MRHNA, CDR2 SNTAGT. The CDR3 reads CASSDHDRGDQPQHF. The DNA of the CDR3 is TGTGCCAGCAGTGACCACGACAGGGGGGACCAGCCCCAGCATTTT.

V gene TRBV28 combines with J gene TRBJ2-2; a possible D gene is TRBD2 (6 bases). There are 16 residues in the CDR3. The V gene lost 0 bases and the J gene lost 7 bases, with 15 bases spanning the gap. Germline loops: CDR1 MDHEN, CDR2 SYDVKM. The CDR3 loop is CASSLCRGEANGELFF. CDR3 in DNA: TGTGCCAGCAGTTTATGTCGCGGGGAAGCGAACGGGGAGCTGTTTTTT.

The chain has TRBV9 and TRBJ2-2; D gene uncertain. The CDR3 is made up of 15 amino acids. With 3 bases removed from V and 0 bases from J, the gap between germline ends came to 9 bases. Germline CDR1 reads SGDLS; CDR2 reads YYNGEE. The CDR3 DNA is TGTGCCAGCAGCGCGAGATCTTCGAACACCGGGGAGCTGTTTTTT. It specifies CASSARSSNTGELFF.

The genes are TRBV14 and TRBJ2-3, with TRBD2 identical over 8 bases. After removal of 1 base from V and 1 base from J, the junction contained 10 bases not matched to a gene. In germline, CDR1 is SGHDN, CDR2 FVKESK. The CDR3 consists of 18 residues. The CDR3 here is CASSQGSREGFRTDTQYF. The CDR3 DNA reads TGTGCCAGCAGCCAAGGGTCCCGGGAGGGTTTCCGCACAGATACGCAGTATTTT.

This chain connects TRBV6-5 to TRBJ2-1; TRBD2 matches 7 bases. This CDR3 has 14 residues. The germline CDR1 and CDR2 sequences are MNHEY and SVGAGI. V was clipped by 5 bases and J by 9 bases; unmatched bases: 10. The chain's CDR3 is CASSSGMGSGEQFF. The CDR3 nucleotides are TGTGCCAGCAGTAGCGGGATGGGTTCGGGTGAGCAGTTCTTC.

J is TRBJ2-1 and V is TRBV11-2; 9 bases agree with TRBD2. The V gene's germline CDR1 is SGHAT and CDR2 FQNNGV. The CDR3 runs to 15 residues. The junction had 5 bases not matched to a gene; V was cut back by 1 base and J by 7 bases. The CDR3 DNA sequence: TGTGCCAGCAGCTTAGCTAGCGGGGAAACAAATGAGCAGTTCTTC. Encoded protein: CASSLASGETNEQFF.

This chain links TRBV7-3 with TRBJ2-3, with TRBD2 matching 14 bases. CDR1 is SGHTA, CDR2 FQGTGA, per germline. Trimming at V came to 2 bases and at J to 3 bases, leaving 10 bases not matched to a gene. The CDR3 extends over 19 amino acids. The chain's CDR3 is CASSLAPGTSGGRTDTQYF. The DNA for the CDR3 is TGTGCCAGCAGCTTAGCACCGGGGACTAGCGGGGGTAGGACAGATACGCAGTATTTT.

Here the CDR3 reads CASSQDALAGGPNTGELFF. CDR3 nucleotide sequence: TGTGCCAGCAGCCAAGATGCCCTAGCGGGAGGCCCGAACACCGGGGAGCTGTTTTTT. The J gene is TRBJ2-2, the V gene TRBV14, with 11 bases lining up with TRBD2. Germline V gene data show CDR1 as SGHDN and CDR2 as FVKESK. The J segment lost 0 bases and the V segment lost 0 bases, leaving 6 bases of the junction unmatched. The CDR3 covers 19 residues.

The rearrangement links TRBV15 to TRBJ2-5; TRBD2 agrees at 7 bases. The CDR3 length is 16 residues. Germline V gene sequence: CDR1 LNHNV, CDR2 YYDKDF (reference sequence). Trimming took 2 bases from V and 1 from J; bases not matched to a gene: 7. CDR3 protein: CATSRPLAASQETQYF. DNA for the CDR3: TGTGCCACCAGCAGACCTCTAGCGGCCTCCCAAGAGACCCAGTACTTC. The entire variable domain, with the rest obtained from reference TRBV15 and TRBJ2-5, is as follows: DAMVIQNPRYQVTQFGKPVTLSCSQTLNHNVMYWYQQKSSQAPKLLFHYYDKDFNNEADTPDNFQSRRPNTSFCFLDIRSPGLGDTAMYLCATSRPLAASQETQYFGPGTRLLVL.

This clone turned up a few times. Written as DNA, the CDR3 is TGTGCCAGCAGTCCTAAACCGGGAGCCGATCAGCCCCAGCATTTT. As protein: CASSPKPGADQPQHF. The rearrangement uses TRBV6-5 and TRBJ1-5; D gene ambiguous. The germline V gene encodes CDR1 MNHEY and CDR2 SVGAGI. V was trimmed by 5 bases and J by 5 bases, leaving 16 bases between them. CDR3 length: 15 amino acids.

The V and J genes are TRBV2 and TRBJ1-1, with D maybe TRBD1 (5 bases). CDR3 length: 12 residues. The germline V and J ends were trimmed by 4 bases and 3 bases, with 6 bases remaining between them. The germline CDR1 and CDR2 sequences are SNHLY and FYNNEI. CDR3 region: CASSVRDTEAFF. Here the CDR3 DNA reads TGTGCCAGCAGTGTCAGGGACACTGAAGCTTTCTTT. Full variable domain (outside the CDR3, taken from reference TRBV2 and TRBJ1-1): EPEVTQTPSHQVTQMGQEVILRCVPISNHLYFYWYRQILGQKVEFLVSFYNNEISEKSEIFDDQFSVERPDGSNFTLKIRSTKLEDSAMYFCASSVRDTEAFFGQGTRLTVV.

The rearrangement links TRBV27 to TRBJ1-1, with TRBD1 as a possible D gene (5 bases). V lost 2 bases and J lost 1, with 11 bases in between. Germline V CDR1 and CDR2: MNHEY, SMNVEV (reference sequence). This CDR3 has 15 residues. As DNA, the CDR3 is TGTGCCAGCAGTTTAAACAGGTTACCGAACACTGAAGCTTTCTTT. As protein: CASSLNRLPNTEAFF.

The genes are TRBV4-3 and TRBJ2-7; D might be TRBD2 (5 bases). In germline, CDR1 is LGHNA, CDR2 YSLEER. The CDR3 is 16 amino acids. V was trimmed by 4 bases and J by 0 bases, leaving 16 bases between them. DNA for the CDR3: TGCGCCAGCAGCCGAGGTGGGAGCGGAAGCTCCTACGAGCAGTACTTC. It codes for CASSRGGSGSSYEQYF.

This chain links TRBV6-6 with TRBJ2-1, with 7 nucleotides matching TRBD2. Unmatched junction bases numbered 16, after V lost 5 bases and J lost 12 bases. In germline, CDR1 is MNHNY, CDR2 SVGAGI (reference sequence). This CDR3 contains 15 residues. The CDR3 region is CASSPKVGGWTGQFF. The CDR3 nucleotides are TGTGCCAGCAGTCCAAAGGTGGGGGGGTGGACCGGGCAGTTCTTC.

This chain links TRBV9 with TRBJ1-3; D gene uncertain. The germline gives CDR1 SGDLS, CDR2 YYNGEE. The CDR3 totals 13 residues. With 4 bases removed from V and 4 bases from J, the gap between germline ends came to 9 bases. CDR3 residues: CASSPPRGNTIYF. The CDR3 DNA reads as TGTGCCAGCAGCCCCCCCAGAGGAAACACCATATATTTT.

The V and J genes are TRBV5-4 and TRBJ1-2; perhaps TRBD1 as D (6 bases). Germline V gene data show CDR1 as SGHNT and CDR2 as YYREEE (reference sequence). V was shortened by 2 bases and J by 2 bases, with 10 bases between the two germline ends. CDR3 size: 14 residues. CDR3: CASSFGQTNYGYTF. For the CDR3, the DNA is TGTGCCAGCAGCTTCGGACAGACGAACTATGGCTACACCTTC.

This clone was observed once. The rearrangement links TRBV15 to TRBJ2-1; weak D call: TRBD2 (6 bases). Germline CDR1 is LNHNV and CDR2 is YYDKDF (reference sequence). The CDR3 contains 14 residues. V lost 6 bases and J lost 2, with 11 bases in between. CDR3 in amino acids: CATRRGLPYNEQFF. CDR3 nucleotide sequence: TGTGCCACCAGGCGGGGCCTTCCCTACAATGAGCAGTTCTTC.

The chain employs TRBV27 and TRBJ1-5, with D perhaps TRBD1 (6 bases). This CDR3 comprises 15 residues. Germline CDR1 and CDR2: MNHEY and SMNVEV (reference sequence). The V end lost 6 bases, the J end lost 4 bases, and 16 bases lay between the germline ends. CDR3 amino acids: CASSLRGTRNQPQHF. The CDR3 DNA follows: TGTGCCAGCAGCCTCAGGGGCACAAGGAATCAGCCCCAGCATTTT.

V and J are TRBV30 and TRBJ1-1; no clear D. CDR1 GTSNPN and CDR2 SVGIG come from the germline V gene (reference sequence). V lost 1 base and J 8 bases, leaving 11 bases between the germline ends. CDR3 length equals 12 residues. In DNA, the CDR3 is TGTGCCTGGAGTGAGCGGCAGCTAGAAGCTTTCTTT. As protein: CAWSERQLEAFF.

The table lists this clone with a few counts. The chain carries TRBV6-6 and TRBJ2-1; 13 nucleotides match TRBD2. The germline gives CDR1 MNHNY, CDR2 SVGAGI (reference sequence). The V gene end was trimmed by 6 bases and the J gene end by 6 bases; junction bases not matched to a gene: 5. The CDR3 has 15 amino acids. CDR3 coding DNA: TGTGCCAGCAGAAGGACTAGCGGGAGTGGCAATGAGCAGTTCTTC. Its protein is CASRRTSGSGNEQFF.

The J gene is TRBJ2-3, the V gene TRBV29-1; 11 bases map to TRBD2. CDR1 is SQVTM, CDR2 ANQGSEA, per germline. With 3 bases clipped from V and 2 bases from J, the junction kept 10 bases outside the gene matches. The CDR3 consists of 17 residues. As DNA, the CDR3 is TGCAGCGTTGATACTAGCGGGGGCACGAGACCCACAGATACGCAGTATTTT. It codes for CSVDTSGGTRPTDTQYF.

This clone was observed once. The rearrangement links TRBV6-5 to TRBJ1-2; no definite D call. V lost 4 bases and J 4 bases, leaving 13 bases between the germline ends. The CDR3 is 14 amino acids. Per the germline V gene, CDR1 is MNHEY and CDR2 is SVGAGI. CDR3 bases: TGTGCCAGCAGTTCCCTAGACCGTCTCTATGGCTACACCTTC. Its protein product is CASSSLDRLYGYTF.